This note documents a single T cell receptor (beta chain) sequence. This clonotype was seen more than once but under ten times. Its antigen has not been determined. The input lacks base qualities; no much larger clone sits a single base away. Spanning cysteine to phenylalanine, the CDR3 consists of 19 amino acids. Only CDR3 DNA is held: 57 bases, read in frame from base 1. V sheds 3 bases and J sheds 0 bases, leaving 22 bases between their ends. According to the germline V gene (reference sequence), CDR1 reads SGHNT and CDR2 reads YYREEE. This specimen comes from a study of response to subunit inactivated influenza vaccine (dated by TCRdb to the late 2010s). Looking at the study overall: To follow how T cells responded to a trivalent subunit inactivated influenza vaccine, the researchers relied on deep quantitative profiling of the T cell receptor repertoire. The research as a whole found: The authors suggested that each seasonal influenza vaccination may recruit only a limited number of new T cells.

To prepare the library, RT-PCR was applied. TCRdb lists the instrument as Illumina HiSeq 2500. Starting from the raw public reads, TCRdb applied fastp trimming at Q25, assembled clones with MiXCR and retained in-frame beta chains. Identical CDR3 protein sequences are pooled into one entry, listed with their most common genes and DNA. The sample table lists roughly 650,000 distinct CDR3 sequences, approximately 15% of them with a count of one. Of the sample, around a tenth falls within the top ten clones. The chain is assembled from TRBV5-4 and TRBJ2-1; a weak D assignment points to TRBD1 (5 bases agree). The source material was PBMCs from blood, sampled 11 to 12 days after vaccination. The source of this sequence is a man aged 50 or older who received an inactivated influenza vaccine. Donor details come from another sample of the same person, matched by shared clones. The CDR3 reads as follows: CASSSSSGPTRLSYNEQFF. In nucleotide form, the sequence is TGTGCCAGCAGCTCGTCCTCAGGGCCAACTCGCCTCTCCTACAATGAGCAGTTCTTC.